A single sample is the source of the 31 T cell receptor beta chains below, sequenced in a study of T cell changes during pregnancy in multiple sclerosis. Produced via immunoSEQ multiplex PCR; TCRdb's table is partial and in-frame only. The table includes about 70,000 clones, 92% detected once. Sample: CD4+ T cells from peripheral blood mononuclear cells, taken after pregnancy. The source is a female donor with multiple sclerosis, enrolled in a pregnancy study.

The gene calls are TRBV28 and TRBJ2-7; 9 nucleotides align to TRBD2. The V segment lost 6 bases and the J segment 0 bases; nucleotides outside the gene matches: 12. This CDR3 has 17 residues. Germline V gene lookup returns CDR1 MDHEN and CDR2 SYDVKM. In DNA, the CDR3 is TGTGCCAGCAGCCTAGGTGGGCTAGCGGGGAGCTCCTACGAGCAGTACTTC. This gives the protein CASSLGGLAGSSYEQYF.

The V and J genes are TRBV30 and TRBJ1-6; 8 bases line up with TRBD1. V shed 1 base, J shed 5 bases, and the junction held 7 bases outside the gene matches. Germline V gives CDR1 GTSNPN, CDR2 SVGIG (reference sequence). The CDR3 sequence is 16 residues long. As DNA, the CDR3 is TGTGCCTGGAGTGGGATCGGCAGGGGGCATAATTCACCCCTCCACTTT. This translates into CAWSGIGRGHNSPLHF.

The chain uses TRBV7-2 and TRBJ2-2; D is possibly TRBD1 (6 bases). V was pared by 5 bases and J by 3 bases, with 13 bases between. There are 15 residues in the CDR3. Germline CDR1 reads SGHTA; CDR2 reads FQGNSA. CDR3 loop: CASSAGGRYTGELFF. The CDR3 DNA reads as TGTGCCAGCAGCGCTGGGGGCAGGTACACCGGGGAGCTGTTTTTT.

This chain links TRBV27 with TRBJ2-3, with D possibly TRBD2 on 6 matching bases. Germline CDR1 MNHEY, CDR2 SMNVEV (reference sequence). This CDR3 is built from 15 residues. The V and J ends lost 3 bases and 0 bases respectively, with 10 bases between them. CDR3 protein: CASSFRGESTDTQYF. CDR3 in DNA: TGTGCCAGCAGTTTCCGCGGGGAGAGCACAGATACGCAGTATTTT.

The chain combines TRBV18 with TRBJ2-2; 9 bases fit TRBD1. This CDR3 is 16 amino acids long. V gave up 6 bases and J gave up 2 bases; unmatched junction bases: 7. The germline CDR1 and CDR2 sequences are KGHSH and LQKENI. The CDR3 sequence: CASSRRQGGNTGELFF. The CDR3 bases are TGTGCCAGCTCGCGGCGACAGGGGGGAAACACCGGGGAGCTGTTTTTT.

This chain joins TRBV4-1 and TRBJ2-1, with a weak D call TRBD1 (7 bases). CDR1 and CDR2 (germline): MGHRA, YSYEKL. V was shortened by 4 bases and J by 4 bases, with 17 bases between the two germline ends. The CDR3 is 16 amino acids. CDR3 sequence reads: CASSPRGDSRYNEQFF. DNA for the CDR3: TGCGCCAGCAGCCCCAGGGGGGACAGTAGGTACAATGAGCAGTTCTTC.

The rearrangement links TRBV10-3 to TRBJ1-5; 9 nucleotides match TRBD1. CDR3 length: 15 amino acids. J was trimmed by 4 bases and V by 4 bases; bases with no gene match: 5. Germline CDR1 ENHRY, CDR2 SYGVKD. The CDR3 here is CAISGGQGGNQPQHF. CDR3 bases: TGTGCCATCAGTGGGGGACAGGGCGGTAATCAGCCCCAGCATTTT.

The CDR3 loop reads CASSPGPGQRNEKLFF. CDR3 in DNA: TGTGCCAGTAGTCCTGGCCCGGGACAGCGTAATGAAAAACTGTTTTTT. The V and J genes are TRBV19 and TRBJ1-4; 7 bases align to TRBD1. Germline V CDR1 and CDR2: LNHDA, SQIVND (reference sequence). Losses at the gene ends were 5 bases for V and 4 bases for J; bases not matched to a gene: 10. This CDR3 region has 16 residues.

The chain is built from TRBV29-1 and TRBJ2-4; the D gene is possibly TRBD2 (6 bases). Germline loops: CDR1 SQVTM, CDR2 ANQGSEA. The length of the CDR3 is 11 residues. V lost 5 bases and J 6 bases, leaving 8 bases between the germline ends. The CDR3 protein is CSVNSGNIQYF. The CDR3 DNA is TGCAGCGTTAATAGCGGAAACATTCAGTACTTC.

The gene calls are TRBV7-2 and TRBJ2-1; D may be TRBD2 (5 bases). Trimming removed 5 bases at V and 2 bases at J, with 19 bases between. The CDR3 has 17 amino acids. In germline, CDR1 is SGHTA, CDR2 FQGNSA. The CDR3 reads CASSLQAGGPPYNEQFF. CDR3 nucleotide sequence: TGTGCCAGCAGCCTCCAAGCCGGAGGCCCCCCCTACAATGAGCAGTTCTTC.

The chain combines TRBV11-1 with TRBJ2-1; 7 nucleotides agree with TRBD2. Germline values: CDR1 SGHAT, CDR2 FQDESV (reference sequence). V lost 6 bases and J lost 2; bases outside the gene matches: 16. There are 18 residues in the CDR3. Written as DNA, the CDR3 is TGTGCCAGCAGGGGCCGAGCGGAGAGCGGGGTAACCTACAATGAGCAGTTCTTC. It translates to CASRGRAESGVTYNEQFF.

The CDR3, as DNA: TGTGCCAGCAGCGCGACCAGGGGTGACTATGGCTACACCTTC. Amino acid sequence: CASSATRGDYGYTF. This chain joins TRBV5-4 and TRBJ1-2; tentative D call: TRBD1 (6 bases). The V end was cut by 4 bases, the J end by 3 bases, with 13 bases between. The CDR3 is 14 residues long. Germline V lookup: CDR1 SGHNT, CDR2 YYREEE (reference sequence).

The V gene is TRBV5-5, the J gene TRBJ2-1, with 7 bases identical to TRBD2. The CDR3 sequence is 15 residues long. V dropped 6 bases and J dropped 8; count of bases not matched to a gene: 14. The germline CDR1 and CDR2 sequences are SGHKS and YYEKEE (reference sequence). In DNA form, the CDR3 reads TGTGCCAGCACTATGGGGGGAGGGGCCTGGGATGAGCAGTTCTTC. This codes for CASTMGGGAWDEQFF.

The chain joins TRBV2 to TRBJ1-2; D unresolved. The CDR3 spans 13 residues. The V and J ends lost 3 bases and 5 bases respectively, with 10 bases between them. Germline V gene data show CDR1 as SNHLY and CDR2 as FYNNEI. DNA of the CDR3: TGTGCCAGCAGTGATTTCTTACTTTATGGCTACACCTTC. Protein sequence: CASSDFLLYGYTF.

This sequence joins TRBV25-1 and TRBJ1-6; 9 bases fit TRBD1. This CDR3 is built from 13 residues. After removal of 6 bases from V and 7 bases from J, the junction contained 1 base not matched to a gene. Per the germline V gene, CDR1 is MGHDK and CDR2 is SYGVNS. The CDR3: CASRGTGNSPLHF. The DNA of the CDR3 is TGTGCCAGCAGGGGGACAGGGAATTCACCCCTCCACTTT.

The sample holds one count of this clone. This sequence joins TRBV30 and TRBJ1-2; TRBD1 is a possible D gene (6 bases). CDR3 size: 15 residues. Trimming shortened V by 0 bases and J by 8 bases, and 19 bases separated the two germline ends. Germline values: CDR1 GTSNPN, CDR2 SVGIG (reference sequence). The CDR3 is CAWSVGQGTLGGYTF. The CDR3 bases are TGTGCCTGGAGTGTAGGGCAGGGGACCCTCGGGGGCTACACCTTC.

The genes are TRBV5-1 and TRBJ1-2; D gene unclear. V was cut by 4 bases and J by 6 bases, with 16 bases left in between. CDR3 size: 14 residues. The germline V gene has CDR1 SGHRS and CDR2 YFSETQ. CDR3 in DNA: TGCGCCAGCAGCCGTGAAGGGTTGGGAGATGGCTACACCTTC. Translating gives CASSREGLGDGYTF.

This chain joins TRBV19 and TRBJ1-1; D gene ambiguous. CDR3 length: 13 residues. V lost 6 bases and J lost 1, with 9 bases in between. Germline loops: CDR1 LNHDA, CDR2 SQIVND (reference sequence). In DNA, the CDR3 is TGTGCCAGTAGCCTAAGTCGGAACACTGAAGCTTTCTTT. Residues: CASSLSRNTEAFF.

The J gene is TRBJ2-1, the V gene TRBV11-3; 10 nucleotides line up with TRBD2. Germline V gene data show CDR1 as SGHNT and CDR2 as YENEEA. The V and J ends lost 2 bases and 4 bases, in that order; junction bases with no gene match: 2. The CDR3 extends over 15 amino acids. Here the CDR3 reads CASSLRAGGYNEQFF. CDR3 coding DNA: TGTGCCAGCAGCTTACGAGCGGGGGGGTACAATGAGCAGTTCTTC.

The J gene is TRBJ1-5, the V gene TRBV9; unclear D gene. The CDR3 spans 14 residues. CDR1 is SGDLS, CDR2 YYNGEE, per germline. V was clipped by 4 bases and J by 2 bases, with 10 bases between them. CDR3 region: CASSTEGGNQPQHF. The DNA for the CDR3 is TGTGCCAGCAGCACCGAGGGAGGCAATCAGCCCCAGCATTTT. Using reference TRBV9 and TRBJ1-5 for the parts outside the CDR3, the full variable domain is DSGVTQTPKHLITATGQRVTLRCSPRSGDLSVYWYQQSLDQGLQFLIQYYNGEERAKGNILERFSAQQFPDLHSELNLSSLELGDSALYFCASSTEGGNQPQHFGDGTRLSIL.

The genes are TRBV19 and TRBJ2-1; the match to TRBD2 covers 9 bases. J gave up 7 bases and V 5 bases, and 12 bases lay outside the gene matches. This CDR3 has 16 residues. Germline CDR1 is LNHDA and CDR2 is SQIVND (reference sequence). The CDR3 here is CASSPNRLAVSNEQFF. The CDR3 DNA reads TGTGCCAGTAGTCCCAACCGACTAGCGGTCAGTAATGAGCAGTTCTTC. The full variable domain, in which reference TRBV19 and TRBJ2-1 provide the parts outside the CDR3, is DGGITQSPKYLFRKEGQNVTLSCEQNLNHDAMYWYRQDPGQGLRLIYYSQIVNDFQKGDIAEGYSVSREKKESFPLTVTSAQKNPTAFYLCASSPNRLAVSNEQFFGPGTRLTVL.

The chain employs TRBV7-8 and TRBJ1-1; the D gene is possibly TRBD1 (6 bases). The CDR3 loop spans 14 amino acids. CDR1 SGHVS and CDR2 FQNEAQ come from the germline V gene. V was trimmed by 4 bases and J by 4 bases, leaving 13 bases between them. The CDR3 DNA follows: TGTGCCAGCAGCTCCCAGAGGGGGGGCACTGAAGCTTTCTTT. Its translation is CASSSQRGGTEAFF.

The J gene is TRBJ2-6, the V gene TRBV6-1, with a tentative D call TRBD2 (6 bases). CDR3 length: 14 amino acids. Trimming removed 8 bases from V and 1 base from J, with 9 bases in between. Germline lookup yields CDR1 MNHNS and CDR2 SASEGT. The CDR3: CASSGVSGANVLTF. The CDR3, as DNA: TGTGCCAGCTCGGGGGTGTCTGGGGCCAACGTCCTGACTTTC.

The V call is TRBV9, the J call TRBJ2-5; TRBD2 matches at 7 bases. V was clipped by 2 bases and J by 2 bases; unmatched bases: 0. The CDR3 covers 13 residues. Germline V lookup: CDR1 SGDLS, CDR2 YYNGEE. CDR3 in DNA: TGTGCCAGCAGCGTGCGGGGGCAAGAGACCCAGTACTTC. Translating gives CASSVRGQETQYF.

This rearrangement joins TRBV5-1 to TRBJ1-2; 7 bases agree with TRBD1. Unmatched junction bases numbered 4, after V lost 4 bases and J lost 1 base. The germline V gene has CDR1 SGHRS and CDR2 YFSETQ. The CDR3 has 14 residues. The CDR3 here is CASSPGQVNYGYTF. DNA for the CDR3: TGCGCCAGCAGCCCAGGACAGGTTAACTATGGCTACACCTTC.

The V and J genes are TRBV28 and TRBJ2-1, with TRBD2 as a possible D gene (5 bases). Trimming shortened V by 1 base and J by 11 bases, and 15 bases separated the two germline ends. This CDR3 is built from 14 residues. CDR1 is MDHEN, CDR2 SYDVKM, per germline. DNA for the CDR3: TGTGCCAGCAGTTTATCCCCCCCGCGGGCGAAGCAGTTCTTC. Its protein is CASSLSPPRAKQFF.

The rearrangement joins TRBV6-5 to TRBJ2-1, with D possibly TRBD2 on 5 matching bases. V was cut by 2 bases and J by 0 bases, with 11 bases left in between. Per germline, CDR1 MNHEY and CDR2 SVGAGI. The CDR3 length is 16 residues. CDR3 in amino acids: CASSYGSDSSYNEQFF. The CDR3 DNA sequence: TGTGCCAGCAGTTACGGTAGCGATAGCTCCTACAATGAGCAGTTCTTC.

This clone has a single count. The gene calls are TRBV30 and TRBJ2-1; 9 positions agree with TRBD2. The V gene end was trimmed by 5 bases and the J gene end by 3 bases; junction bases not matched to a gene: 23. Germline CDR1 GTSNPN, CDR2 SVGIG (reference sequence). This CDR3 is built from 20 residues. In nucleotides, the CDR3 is TGTGCCTGGTCTGGAATCGCCGGGACTAGCTCCTCAGCTCTCTACAATGAGCAGTTCTTC. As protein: CAWSGIAGTSSSALYNEQFF. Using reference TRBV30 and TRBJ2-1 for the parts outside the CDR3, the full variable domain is SQTIHQWPATLVQPVGSPLSLECTVEGTSNPNLYWYRQAAGRGLQLLFYSVGIGQISSEVPQNLSASRPQDRQFILSSKKLLLSDSGFYLCAWSGIAGTSSSALYNEQFFGPGTRLTVL.

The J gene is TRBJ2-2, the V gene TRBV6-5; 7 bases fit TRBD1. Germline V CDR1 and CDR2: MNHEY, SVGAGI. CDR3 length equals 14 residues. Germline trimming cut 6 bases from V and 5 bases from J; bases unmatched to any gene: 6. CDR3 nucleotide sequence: TGTGCCAGCAGGAGACAGGGCCGGACCGGGGAGCTGTTTTTT. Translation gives CASRRQGRTGELFF.

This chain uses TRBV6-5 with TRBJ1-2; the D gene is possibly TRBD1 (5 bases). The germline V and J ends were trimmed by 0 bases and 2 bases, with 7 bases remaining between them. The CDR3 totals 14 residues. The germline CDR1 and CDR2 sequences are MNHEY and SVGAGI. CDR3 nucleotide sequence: TGTGCCAGCAGTTACTCGGGGGGAAACTATGGCTACACCTTC. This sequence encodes CASSYSGGNYGYTF.

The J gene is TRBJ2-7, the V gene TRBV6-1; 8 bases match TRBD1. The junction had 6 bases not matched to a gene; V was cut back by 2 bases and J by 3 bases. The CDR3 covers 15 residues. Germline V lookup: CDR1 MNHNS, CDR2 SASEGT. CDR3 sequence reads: CASSELQGVHYEQYF. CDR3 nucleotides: TGTGCCAGCAGTGAATTACAGGGGGTTCACTACGAGCAGTACTTC.